The rows below give T cell receptor beta chains drawn from one sample of a study of T-cell reconstitution after alpha-beta-depleted transplantation in children. TCRdb ran MiXCR on the PCR reads and lists one entry per CDR3 protein. The sample includes around 490,000 distinct CDR3 sequences, about an eighth of them seen just once. This material consisted of PBMCs, mostly from graft donor cells, taken 180 days after TCRalphabeta/CD19-depleted stem cell transplant. The receptor source for this set is a female patient aged 2-9 years who had a stem cell transplant for aplastic anemia, so the T cells may come from the graft donor. CDR3s include the opening cysteine and the closing phenylalanine or tryptophan. Fields, in order: D gene, clone size, V gene, J gene, CDR3 protein, CDR3 DNA. D genes are given only for firm matches. Clone size is given for some rows only: seen once, a few or many times, or a class if the clone is expanded.

NA	NA	TRBV7-8	TRBJ2-3	CASSQLTDTQYF	TGTGCCAGCAGTCAACTCACAGATACGCAGTATTTT
TRBD1	NA	TRBV29-1	TRBJ1-1	CSVEAHRGWGTEAFF	TGCAGCGTTGAGGCTCACAGGGGATGGGGCACTGAAGCTTTCTTT
NA	NA	TRBV7-9	TRBJ2-1	CASSPSGTLNGQFF	TGTGCCAGCAGCCCGTCCGGGACGCTGAATGGGCAGTTCTTC
NA	NA	TRBV5-4	TRBJ1-6	CASSSAWGGGKGNSPLHF	TGTGCCAGCAGCTCGGCATGGGGCGGGGGAAAGGGTAATTCACCCCTCCACTTT
NA	few	TRBV6-2/TRBV6-3	TRBJ2-1	CASSYSGRPSRGYNEQFF	TGTGCCAGCAGTTACTCAGGTCGGCCTTCGCGGGGCTACAATGAGCAGTTCTTC
TRBD2	NA	TRBV18	TRBJ2-3	CASSLPTGTSGRGASTDTQYF	TGTGCCAGCTCACTTCCTACCGGGACTAGCGGGAGAGGAGCGAGCACAGATACGCAGTATTTT
TRBD1	NA	TRBV27	TRBJ2-1	CASRGALGQVNNEQFF	TGTGCCAGCAGAGGGGCCCTGGGACAGGTAAACAATGAGCAGTTCTTC
NA	NA	TRBV5-1	TRBJ1-2	CASSLYLFYRDANGYTF	TGCGCCAGCAGCTTGTACCTTTTTTACCGCGACGCAAATGGCTACACCTTC
NA	NA	TRBV12-3/TRBV12-4	TRBJ2-3	CASSPPGRPTSTDTQYF	TGTGCCAGCAGTCCCCCGGGGAGGCCAACTAGCACAGATACGCAGTATTTT
NA	NA	TRBV30	TRBJ2-7	CAWSVQGGRISGTYEQYF	TGTGCCTGGAGTGTACAGGGCGGGAGAATCTCCGGAACCTACGAGCAGTACTTC
NA	few	TRBV20-1	TRBJ2-4	CSATEQLAKNIQYF	TGCAGTGCCACCGAACAGCTAGCCAAAAACATTCAGTACTTC
NA	many	TRBV7-2	TRBJ2-7	CASSPPNNLGEQYF	TGTGCCAGCAGCCCCCCCAACAACCTGGGGGAGCAGTACTTC
TRBD1	few	TRBV24-1	TRBJ2-1	CATSDPRGSASYNEQFF	TGTGCCACCAGTGATCCCAGGGGGTCGGCATCCTACAATGAGCAGTTCTTC
NA	few	TRBV28	TRBJ1-3	CASSAELSGNTIYF	TGTGCCAGCAGCGCTGAACTCTCTGGAAACACCATATATTTT
NA	few	TRBV20-1	TRBJ2-3	CSARKAVGSTDTQYF	TGCAGTGCTAGAAAAGCGGTAGGCAGCACAGATACGCAGTATTTT
NA	many	TRBV28	TRBJ2-1	CASSSLGDSYNEQFF	TGTGCCAGCAGTTCTCTGGGGGACTCCTACAATGAGCAGTTCTTC
NA	few	TRBV6-2/TRBV6-3	TRBJ2-6	CASSYTEPGANVLTF	TGTGCCAGCAGTTACACAGAGCCTGGGGCCAACGTCCTGACTTTC
NA	many	TRBV4-1	TRBJ1-1	CASSPKQTFNTEAFF	TGCGCCAGCAGCCCTAAACAGACCTTCAACACTGAAGCTTTCTTT
NA	few	TRBV4-2	TRBJ1-6	CASSQPDRLSSYNSPLHF	TGTGCCAGCAGCCAACCCGACAGGCTGAGCTCCTATAATTCACCCCTCCACTTT
TRBD1	many	TRBV7-9	TRBJ2-7	CASSVQGARVDEQYF	TGTGCCAGCAGCGTCCAGGGGGCTAGGGTTGACGAGCAGTACTTC
NA	few	TRBV14	TRBJ1-1	CASSQERSGQVGAFF	TGTGCCAGCAGCCAAGAAAGATCGGGACAAGTAGGAGCTTTCTTT
NA	few	TRBV7-2	TRBJ2-7	CASSNRPSSLEQYF	TGTGCCAGCAGCAACCGACCTTCCTCCCTCGAGCAGTACTTC
NA	many	TRBV28	TRBJ2-6	CASSPAGRGSGANVLTF	TGTGCCAGCAGCCCCGCTGGACGGGGCTCTGGGGCCAACGTCCTGACTTTC
TRBD2	NA	TRBV11-2	TRBJ2-5	CASSPLGASGSLRETQYF	TGTGCCAGCAGCCCCCTGGGGGCTAGCGGGAGTTTAAGGGAGACCCAGTACTTC
TRBD2	few	TRBV7-8	TRBJ2-1	CASSPQEREASYNEQFF	TGTGCCAGCAGCCCACAGGAGCGGGAGGCCTCCTACAATGAGCAGTTCTTC
TRBD2	many	TRBV3-1	TRBJ2-1	CASSQASGSSGQFF	TGTGCCAGCAGCCAAGCGAGCGGGAGCTCAGGGCAGTTCTTC
NA	NA	TRBV12-3/TRBV12-4	TRBJ2-5	CASSLPSLPGQETQYF	TGTGCCAGCAGCCTACCTTCCCTACCGGGTCAAGAGACCCAGTACTTC
NA	few	TRBV28	TRBJ2-2	CASVVGALTGELFF	TGTGCCAGCGTAGTAGGGGCCCTTACCGGGGAGCTGTTTTTT
NA	NA	TRBV12-5	TRBJ2-3	CASSRAFSDTQYF	TGTGCTAGTTCCCGCGCCTTTTCAGATACGCAGTATTTT
TRBD2	many	TRBV29-1	TRBJ2-3	CSVSGASTDTQYF	TGCAGCGTTAGCGGGGCTAGCACAGATACGCAGTATTTT
NA	few	TRBV6-2/TRBV6-3	TRBJ1-5	CASSYYGGGNQPQHF	TGTGCCAGCAGTTACTACGGGGGAGGCAATCAGCCCCAGCATTTT
NA	NA	TRBV4-3	TRBJ2-2	CASSQDLQIPGELFF	TGCGCCAGCAGCCAAGATCTTCAGATCCCCGGGGAGCTGTTTTTT
TRBD1	NA	TRBV5-1	TRBJ2-2	CASSSQGANTGELFF	TGCGCCAGCAGTTCCCAGGGGGCTAACACCGGGGAGCTGTTTTTT
TRBD2	few	TRBV29-1	TRBJ2-1	CSVDRLAGVHEQFF	TGCAGCGTTGACCGGCTAGCGGGAGTCCATGAGCAGTTCTTC
NA	NA	TRBV7-8	TRBJ2-4	CASSSRLGPFPVAKNIQYF	TGTGCCAGCAGCTCACGGTTAGGACCCTTTCCCGTGGCCAAAAACATTCAGTACTTC
NA	few	TRBV7-3	TRBJ2-5	CASSTLKGPWETQYF	TGTGCCAGCAGCACCTTAAAGGGACCTTGGGAGACCCAGTACTTC
TRBD2	many	TRBV7-3	TRBJ2-1	CASSLRSSGRPNEQFF	TGTGCCAGCAGCTTAAGATCTAGCGGGAGGCCCAATGAGCAGTTCTTC
TRBD2	NA	TRBV29-1	TRBJ2-1	CSFQLAGSSEQFF	TGCAGCTTCCAGCTAGCGGGGTCTTCGGAGCAGTTCTTC
NA	few	TRBV11-2	TRBJ2-3	CASSLDGWGTDTQYF	TGTGCCAGCAGCTTAGACGGGTGGGGCACAGATACGCAGTATTTT
NA	few	TRBV10-3	TRBJ2-1	CAISGQQGTIDEQFF	TGTGCCATCAGTGGGCAACAGGGAACTATCGATGAGCAGTTCTTC
NA	NA	TRBV5-4	TRBJ2-7	CASSRGTDSSYEQYF	TGTGCCAGCAGTCGGGGGACAGACAGCTCCTACGAGCAGTACTTC
TRBD2	NA	TRBV12-3/TRBV12-4	TRBJ2-5	CASRLTSVQETQYF	TGTGCCAGCAGGCTGACTAGCGTACAAGAGACCCAGTACTTC
NA	many	TRBV29-1	TRBJ2-2	CSVEQNTGELFF	TGCAGCGTTGAACAAAACACCGGGGAGCTGTTTTTT